Listed below are T cell receptor beta chains from one sample, sequenced in a study of T cell responses to AZD1222 COVID-19 vaccine. The data were produced by immunoSEQ multiplex PCR, yet TCRdb's version contains in-frame clones alone and is incomplete. The data show around 100,000 clones, around 86% seen once. The material sequenced was peripheral blood, taken on day 0 of AZD1222 vaccination. The receptor source for this set is an adult in good health. CDR3s include the opening cysteine and the closing phenylalanine or tryptophan.

TRBV19 | CASSISSGGASTDTQYF
TRBV9 | CASSPRPNNSPLHF
TRBV4-3 | CASSQEWGRNQPQHF
TRBV5-1 | CASSWGLAGMEQFF
TRBV6-5 | CASSYSVGQVNTEAFF
TRBV25-1 | CASSEWILAGEDTGELFF
TRBV7-2 | CASSSGAGGTDTQYF
TRBV6-1 | CASSDSGGGEKLFF
TRBV5-1 | CASSLGAEHQPQHF
TRBV27 | CASSLKNGYTDTQYF
TRBV5-1 | CASSLAQAATGELFF
TRBV5-4 | CASSLLGRQYQETQYF
TRBV20-1 | CSASPTLDTQYF
TRBV2 | CASMVGQGFNSPLHF
TRBV19 | CASTPGQGSNTEAFF
TRBV7-2 | CASSLGNTIYF
TRBV5-1 | CASKTGAENYGYTF
TRBV15 | CATSRRTPGGGTEAFF
TRBV7-9 | CASSARGIQETQYF
TRBV7-2 | CASRSGTGDEKLFF
TRBV2 | CASSGPGISGGAKNIQYF
TRBV27 | CASSLFSTGTYNSPLHF
TRBV27 | CASRPGTGGNQPQHF
TRBV7-6 | CASSHHYRGRGYGYTF
TRBV28 | CASSLGGWVLTTGELFF
TRBV18 | CASSPRTTTLTDTQYF
TRBV30 | CAWSVGGGMGANVLTF
TRBV19 | CASSIDNRAEAFF
TRBV5-1 | CASSGMTGANTEAFF
TRBV6-5 | CASSYLGQGSEQYF
TRBV7-8 | CASSLARGSSPLHF
TRBV13 | CASSLGRGHGYTF
TRBV19 | CAGRRTGVYGYTF
TRBV30 | CATSQEGYEQYF
TRBV6-1 | CASSEKTGGLNEKLFF
TRBV19 | CASSVQGGDTEAFF
TRBV19 | CASKGQGYNEQFF
TRBV9 | CASSVVAGASTGELFF
TRBV28 | CASRRTDTQYF
TRBV19 | CASSAQRSYGYTF
TRBV2 | CASSEQGLLNQPQHF
TRBV11-2 | CASSFLSASSGNTIYF
TRBV24-1 | CATSEPGRPIYEQYF
TRBV6-4 | CASSLLAGALYEQFF
TRBV15 | CATSRDGLGSYQPQHF
TRBV3-1/TRBV3-2 | CASSQGQVRTNTGELFF
TRBV9 | CASSVGASGDNEQFF
TRBV4-2 | CASSQATSGGGAFPYNEQFF
TRBV7-2 | CASSRQGGTEAFF
TRBV6-5 | CASSLGQVADTQYF
TRBV13 | CASSPRRDTDTQYF
TRBV9 | CASSRTSGSVYEQYF
TRBV11-1 | CASSSRDTIYF
TRBV6-2/TRBV6-3 | CASSYSIESLNTEAFF
TRBV5-1 | CASCLLAGPNNEQFF